This paragraph reports one TCR beta chain. Its antigen is currently unknown. V was clipped by 6 bases and J by 1 base, with 9 bases between them. The CDR3 extends over 13 amino acids. The V gene's germline CDR1 is KGHSH and CDR2 LQKENI. The entry originates in a study of cytomegalovirus exposure and HLA in healthy donors. Notes on the study in general: Sequences of the TCR beta chain were said to predict the HLA-A and HLA-B alleles of most subjects accurately. Three CMV-associated chains proved CMV antigen-specific in vitro. It was likely that a cluster of highly shared sequence variants was a sequencing artifact. Earlier analysis found most TCR beta V segments productive about 87% or about 30% of the time.

In the PCR, 60 Vbeta and 13 Jbeta primers were used. Data came from immunoSEQ multiplex PCR; TCRdb stores just in-frame clones and leaves some out. The table includes about 120,000 clones, about 76% detected once. The sequenced sample consisted of PBMCs. The receptor comes from a man aged 60-69 years in good health and CMV-seropositive. This chain links TRBV18 with TRBJ1-1; no clear D. CDR3 bases: TGTGCCAGCTCGTCCGGGAAGAACACTGAAGCTTTCTTT. Its protein is CASSSGKNTEAFF.